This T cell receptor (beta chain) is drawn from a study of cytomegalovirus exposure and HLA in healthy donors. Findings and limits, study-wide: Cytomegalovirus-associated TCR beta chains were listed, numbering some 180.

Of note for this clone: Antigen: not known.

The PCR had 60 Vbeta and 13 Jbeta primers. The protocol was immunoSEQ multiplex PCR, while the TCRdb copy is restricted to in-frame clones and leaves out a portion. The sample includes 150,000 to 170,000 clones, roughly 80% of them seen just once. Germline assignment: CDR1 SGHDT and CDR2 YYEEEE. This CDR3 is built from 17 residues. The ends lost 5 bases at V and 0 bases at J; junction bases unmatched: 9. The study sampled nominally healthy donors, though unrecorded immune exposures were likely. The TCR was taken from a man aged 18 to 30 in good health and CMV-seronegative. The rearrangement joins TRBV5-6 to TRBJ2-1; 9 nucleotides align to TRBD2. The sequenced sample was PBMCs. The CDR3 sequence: CASSVASGRFSYNEQFF. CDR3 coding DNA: TGTGCCAGCAGTGTAGCGAGCGGGAGGTTCTCCTACAATGAGCAGTTCTTC.